These T cell receptor beta chains were read from a single sample in a study of lymphopenia after photon versus proton radiotherapy. Repertoires were generated with immunoSEQ multiplex PCR, while TCRdb's copy carries only in-frame clones and drops some. The data show some 20,000 clones, with 84% seen just once and approximately 2.6% held by the top ten. The material was peripheral blood, obtained from a patient treated with photon-based radiotherapy. These receptors all come from a woman aged 45-65 years with pancreatic cancer. Both conserved end residues are part of each CDR3. The D gene is left open where the match is weak. Expanded clones are given a class, and other clones once, few, many or no size at all.

d_call: .; cdr3_length: 14; clone_size: once; v_call: TRBV5-4; j_call: TRBJ1-1; cdr3_nt: TGTGCCAGCAGCTTAATCGGGGTGAACACTGAAGCTTTCTTT; cdr3_aa: CASSLIGVNTEAFF
d_call: .; cdr3_length: 16; clone_size: .; v_call: TRBV7-2; j_call: TRBJ2-2; cdr3_nt: TGTGCCAGCAGCTTAGCGGGGGCCCGTAGGACCGGGGAGCTGTTTTTT; cdr3_aa: CASSLAGARRTGELFF
d_call: TRBD2; cdr3_length: 19; clone_size: .; v_call: TRBV9; j_call: TRBJ2-1; cdr3_nt: TGTGCCAGCAGCGTAGAATCTCGAAGTGGCGGGAGGGCCTACAATGAGCAGTTCTTC; cdr3_aa: CASSVESRSGGRAYNEQFF
d_call: .; cdr3_length: 15; clone_size: .; v_call: TRBV14; j_call: TRBJ2-3; cdr3_nt: TGTGCCAGCAGCCCGACGGGGCGACGCACAGATACGCAGTATTTT; cdr3_aa: CASSPTGRRTDTQYF
d_call: .; cdr3_length: 14; clone_size: .; v_call: TRBV5-6; j_call: TRBJ2-7; cdr3_nt: TGTGCCAGCAGCATCCGATCCAGATCCTACGAGCAGTACTTC; cdr3_aa: CASSIRSRSYEQYF
d_call: TRBD2; cdr3_length: 16; clone_size: .; v_call: TRBV5-1; j_call: TRBJ2-5; cdr3_nt: TGCGCCAGCAGCTCCCGGGGGGAGGGCGGGCGAGAGACCCAGTACTTC; cdr3_aa: CASSSRGEGGRETQYF
d_call: .; cdr3_length: 13; clone_size: once; v_call: TRBV29-1; j_call: TRBJ2-7; cdr3_nt: TGCAGCGTTGAATCGGGACTGGGATACGAGCAGTACTTC; cdr3_aa: CSVESGLGYEQYF
d_call: TRBD1; cdr3_length: 16; clone_size: .; v_call: TRBV18; j_call: TRBJ2-3; cdr3_nt: TGTGCCAGCTCACCAGGGGACAGGGCTGGGACAGATACGCAGTATTTT; cdr3_aa: CASSPGDRAGTDTQYF
d_call: .; cdr3_length: 13; clone_size: .; v_call: TRBV28; j_call: TRBJ1-1; cdr3_nt: TGTGCCAGCAGTCCCCCGTTACGGACTGAAGCTTTCTTT; cdr3_aa: CASSPPLRTEAFF
d_call: TRBD2; cdr3_length: 16; clone_size: once; v_call: TRBV18; j_call: TRBJ2-5; cdr3_nt: TGTGCCAGCTCACCACAAGAAACTAGCGGGAGAAAGACCCAGTACTTC; cdr3_aa: CASSPQETSGRKTQYF
d_call: TRBD2; cdr3_length: 15; clone_size: .; v_call: TRBV7-8; j_call: TRBJ2-2; cdr3_nt: TGTGCCAGCAGGTGGACTAGCGGAAACACCGGGGAGCTGTTTTTT; cdr3_aa: CASRWTSGNTGELFF
d_call: .; cdr3_length: 15; clone_size: .; v_call: TRBV18; j_call: TRBJ1-5; cdr3_nt: TGTGCCAGCTCCCCCGAGGTCCCCACAGGTCAGCCCCAGCATTTT; cdr3_aa: CASSPEVPTGQPQHF
d_call: TRBD2; cdr3_length: 16; clone_size: .; v_call: TRBV11-1; j_call: TRBJ2-3; cdr3_nt: TGTGCCAGCAGCTCGACTAGCGGGGGATTCACAGATACGCAGTATTTT; cdr3_aa: CASSSTSGGFTDTQYF
d_call: .; cdr3_length: 14; clone_size: .; v_call: TRBV19; j_call: TRBJ2-1; cdr3_nt: TGTGCCAGTAGTATAGGTACTACGTACAATGAGCAGTTCTTC; cdr3_aa: CASSIGTTYNEQFF
d_call: TRBD2; cdr3_length: 14; clone_size: .; v_call: TRBV5-4; j_call: TRBJ2-1; cdr3_nt: TGTGCCACTTCTAAAGCGGGAGGGTACAATGAGCAGTTCTTC; cdr3_aa: CATSKAGGYNEQFF
d_call: TRBD2; cdr3_length: 14; clone_size: .; v_call: TRBV2; j_call: TRBJ2-7; cdr3_nt: TGTGCCAGCAGCGGACTAGCGGGAGGATACGAGCAGTACTTC; cdr3_aa: CASSGLAGGYEQYF
d_call: .; cdr3_length: 15; clone_size: few; v_call: TRBV7-9; j_call: TRBJ1-5; cdr3_nt: TGTGCCAGCAGCTTGGCGGGAGAGAGCAATCAGCCCCAGCATTTT; cdr3_aa: CASSLAGESNQPQHF
d_call: TRBD1; cdr3_length: 12; clone_size: .; v_call: TRBV6-1; j_call: TRBJ2-2; cdr3_nt: TGTGCCAGCCGGACAGGGACCGGGGAGCTGTTTTTT; cdr3_aa: CASRTGTGELFF
d_call: .; cdr3_length: 19; clone_size: once; v_call: TRBV21-1; j_call: TRBJ1-1; cdr3_nt: TGTGCCAGCAGCAAAGGGAGGGGCAGGGCCTGCATAGGGAACACTGAAGCTTTCTTT; cdr3_aa: CASSKGRGRACIGNTEAFF
d_call: .; cdr3_length: 14; clone_size: .; v_call: TRBV9; j_call: TRBJ2-6; cdr3_nt: TGTGCCAGCAGCGTAAGTTTAGGGGCCAACGTCCTGACTTTC; cdr3_aa: CASSVSLGANVLTF
d_call: TRBD2; cdr3_length: 15; clone_size: once; v_call: TRBV19; j_call: TRBJ2-1; cdr3_nt: TGTGCCAGCAGACTAGCGGGCAACTCCTACAATGAGCAGTTCTTC; cdr3_aa: CASRLAGNSYNEQFF
d_call: TRBD2; cdr3_length: 13; clone_size: few; v_call: TRBV9; j_call: TRBJ2-5; cdr3_nt: TGTGCCAGCAGCCCTAGCGGCGAAGAGACCCAGTACTTC; cdr3_aa: CASSPSGEETQYF
d_call: TRBD1; cdr3_length: 13; clone_size: once; v_call: TRBV30; j_call: TRBJ2-5; cdr3_nt: TGTGCCTGGGGCGGACAGGGTCAAGAGACCCAGTACTTC; cdr3_aa: CAWGGQGQETQYF
d_call: TRBD2; cdr3_length: 14; clone_size: once; v_call: TRBV28; j_call: TRBJ2-7; cdr3_nt: TGTGCCAGCAGTCAAGGACTAGCGGGATCCGAGCAGTACTTC; cdr3_aa: CASSQGLAGSEQYF
d_call: .; cdr3_length: 17; clone_size: .; v_call: TRBV19; j_call: TRBJ1-5; cdr3_nt: TGTGCCAGTAATACCCCCATCGGACAGACCAGCAATCAGCCCCAGCATTTT; cdr3_aa: CASNTPIGQTSNQPQHF
d_call: .; cdr3_length: 14; clone_size: .; v_call: TRBV29-1; j_call: TRBJ2-2; cdr3_nt: TGCAGCGTCGGGAGACAAACGAACACCGGGGAGCTGTTTTTT; cdr3_aa: CSVGRQTNTGELFF
d_call: .; cdr3_length: 15; clone_size: once; v_call: TRBV7-2; j_call: TRBJ1-2; cdr3_nt: TGTGCCAGCAGCTTAGACGGCGGTGGGTATGGTGGCTACACCTTC; cdr3_aa: CASSLDGGGYGGYTF
d_call: TRBD1; cdr3_length: 14; clone_size: .; v_call: TRBV28; j_call: TRBJ1-2; cdr3_nt: TGTGCCAGCAGTTTACCTACAGGGGTAGGTGGCTACACCTTC; cdr3_aa: CASSLPTGVGGYTF
d_call: .; cdr3_length: 14; clone_size: once; v_call: TRBV14; j_call: TRBJ2-2; cdr3_nt: TGTGCCAGCAGCCCGGTAGGGGGCACCGGGGAGCTGTTTTTT; cdr3_aa: CASSPVGGTGELFF
d_call: TRBD1; cdr3_length: 15; clone_size: .; v_call: TRBV6-1; j_call: TRBJ1-2; cdr3_nt: TGTGCCAGCAGTGAAAGGGGGGACAGGAACTATGGCTACACCTTC; cdr3_aa: CASSERGDRNYGYTF
d_call: .; cdr3_length: 14; clone_size: .; v_call: TRBV6-1; j_call: TRBJ1-2; cdr3_nt: TGTGCCAGCAGTGAACATCCGCCGAACTATGGCTACACCTTC; cdr3_aa: CASSEHPPNYGYTF
d_call: .; cdr3_length: 13; clone_size: .; v_call: TRBV6-5; j_call: TRBJ1-3; cdr3_nt: TGTGCCAGCCGAAGGGACCCTGGAAACACCATATATTTT; cdr3_aa: CASRRDPGNTIYF
d_call: .; cdr3_length: 13; clone_size: .; v_call: TRBV19; j_call: TRBJ2-7; cdr3_nt: TGTGCCAGTAGTATACGGGGACCCTACGAGCAGTACTTC; cdr3_aa: CASSIRGPYEQYF
d_call: TRBD1; cdr3_length: 15; clone_size: .; v_call: TRBV5-6; j_call: TRBJ1-2; cdr3_nt: TGTGCCAGCAGCTTGGCGGGACAGGGTTCCTATGGCTACACCTTC; cdr3_aa: CASSLAGQGSYGYTF
d_call: TRBD1; cdr3_length: 15; clone_size: once; v_call: TRBV30; j_call: TRBJ1-1; cdr3_nt: TGTGCCTGGACCCGGGACAGACGTGTGGACACTGAAGCTTTCTTT; cdr3_aa: CAWTRDRRVDTEAFF
d_call: TRBD1; cdr3_length: 15; clone_size: .; v_call: TRBV7-2; j_call: TRBJ2-3; cdr3_nt: TGTGCCAGCAGCTTTGGGACAGCAAGCACAGATACGCAGTATTTT; cdr3_aa: CASSFGTASTDTQYF
d_call: .; cdr3_length: 15; clone_size: once; v_call: TRBV30; j_call: TRBJ1-3; cdr3_nt: TGTGCCTGTCCACGACGGGGGCTAGGAGGAAACACCATATATTTT; cdr3_aa: CACPRRGLGGNTIYF
d_call: .; cdr3_length: 16; clone_size: .; v_call: TRBV19; j_call: TRBJ2-7; cdr3_nt: TGTGCCAGTAGTATAGTGGGAAAGGCAGCTTTAAGTGAGCAGTACTTC; cdr3_aa: CASSIVGKAALSEQYF
d_call: .; cdr3_length: 15; clone_size: .; v_call: TRBV10-2; j_call: TRBJ2-2; cdr3_nt: TGCGCCAGCACTTTAGCGACCGCGAACACCGGGGAGCTGTTTTTT; cdr3_aa: CASTLATANTGELFF
d_call: TRBD2; cdr3_length: 16; clone_size: .; v_call: TRBV9; j_call: TRBJ2-1; cdr3_nt: TGTGCCAGCAGCGTAGAGGGTAGCGGGAACTACAATGAGCAGTTCTTC; cdr3_aa: CASSVEGSGNYNEQFF
d_call: .; cdr3_length: 17; clone_size: .; v_call: TRBV7-9; j_call: TRBJ2-1; cdr3_nt: TGTGCCAGCAGCTCCCAGGGACTCACAACCTCCTACAATGAGCAGTTCTTC; cdr3_aa: CASSSQGLTTSYNEQFF
d_call: .; cdr3_length: 11; clone_size: .; v_call: TRBV30; j_call: TRBJ1-1; cdr3_nt: TGTGCCTGGAGTACCGGGGTCGAAGCTTTCTTT; cdr3_aa: CAWSTGVEAFF
d_call: .; cdr3_length: 11; clone_size: once; v_call: TRBV20-1; j_call: TRBJ2-1; cdr3_nt: TGCAGTGCCGGTCTGAGCGATGAGCAGTTCTTC; cdr3_aa: CSAGLSDEQFF
d_call: TRBD1; cdr3_length: 15; clone_size: .; v_call: TRBV7-8; j_call: TRBJ1-2; cdr3_nt: TGTGCCAGCAGCCTCCGGGACAGGGGGCAGAATGGCTACACCTTC; cdr3_aa: CASSLRDRGQNGYTF
d_call: TRBD2; cdr3_length: 17; clone_size: .; v_call: TRBV27; j_call: TRBJ2-1; cdr3_nt: TGTGCCAGCAGTTTAACCGGGAGGGGAGTAGGAGCCCATGAGCAGTTCTTC; cdr3_aa: CASSLTGRGVGAHEQFF
d_call: .; cdr3_length: 14; clone_size: .; v_call: TRBV9; j_call: TRBJ1-1; cdr3_nt: TGTGCCAGCACCGTAGGGACGGTGAACACTGAAGCTTTCTTT; cdr3_aa: CASTVGTVNTEAFF
d_call: .; cdr3_length: 15; clone_size: .; v_call: TRBV6-1; j_call: TRBJ2-7; cdr3_nt: TGTGCCAGCAGTGGAACAGGGTTGGGGGGTCTAGAGCAGTACTTC; cdr3_aa: CASSGTGLGGLEQYF
d_call: .; cdr3_length: 15; clone_size: .; v_call: TRBV23-1; j_call: TRBJ1-5; cdr3_nt: TGCGCCAGCAGTCACCCCGACGATAGCAATCAGCCCCAGCATTTT; cdr3_aa: CASSHPDDSNQPQHF
d_call: .; cdr3_length: 14; clone_size: .; v_call: TRBV27; j_call: TRBJ2-7; cdr3_nt: TGTGCCAGCAGTGGAAGGGGCAGAACCTACGAGCAGTACTTC; cdr3_aa: CASSGRGRTYEQYF
d_call: .; cdr3_length: 13; clone_size: .; v_call: TRBV6-1; j_call: TRBJ2-2; cdr3_nt: TGTGCCAGCAACCTTGCCCTCACCGGGGAGCTGTTTTTT; cdr3_aa: CASNLALTGELFF
d_call: .; cdr3_length: 12; clone_size: .; v_call: TRBV5-6; j_call: TRBJ1-2; cdr3_nt: TGTGCCAGCCACATATTTAACTATGGCTACACCTTC; cdr3_aa: CASHIFNYGYTF
d_call: TRBD2; cdr3_length: 13; clone_size: .; v_call: TRBV6-6; j_call: TRBJ2-7; cdr3_nt: TGTGCCAGCAGTTATGCGGGGGTGAACGAGCAGTACTTC; cdr3_aa: CASSYAGVNEQYF
d_call: .; cdr3_length: 13; clone_size: .; v_call: TRBV29-1; j_call: TRBJ1-1; cdr3_nt: TGCAGCGCCGGGCAGGGGTCTGGCACTGAAGCTTTCTTT; cdr3_aa: CSAGQGSGTEAFF